What follows are 17 T cell receptor beta chains derived from one specimen sequenced in a study of identical twins. TCRdb reanalysed the 5' RACE reads using MiXCR and keeps one entry per CDR3 protein. The data show under 250,000 distinct CDR3 sequences, with approximately 7.9% seen just once and around 5.4% held by the top ten. These data were also filed under a second study, of yellow fever vaccine responses in identical twins.

The sequencing input was CD8+ T cells sorted from blood. The receptors were sampled from a young woman in good health.

This clonotype was seen repeatedly, ten times or more. This chain connects TRBV12-3 or TRBV12-4 to TRBJ2-7; no clear D. The CDR3 extends over 14 amino acids. V shed 5 bases and J shed 1 base, with 12 bases lying between them. The CDR3 loop reads CASSPTPPSYEQYF. DNA for the CDR3: TGTGCCAGCAGTCCTACGCCTCCTTCCTACGAGCAGTACTTC.

This clonotype was recorded at least ten times. The rearrangement uses TRBV4-1 and TRBJ1-1; D is ambiguous. Germline V lookup: CDR1 MGHRA, CDR2 YSYEKL. The CDR3 is 13 amino acids. V was trimmed by 2 bases and J by 0 bases, leaving 4 bases between them. CDR3 coding DNA: TGCGCCAGCAGCCAAAAAATGAACACTGAAGCTTTCTTT. This codes for CASSQKMNTEAFF.

The DNA of the CDR3 is TGTGCCAGCCCTAGCTCCTACGAGCAGTACGTC. This codes for CASPSSYEQYV. The gene calls are TRBV2 and TRBJ2-7; D unclear. CDR1 is SNHLY, CDR2 FYNNEI, per germline. V gave up 8 bases and J gave up 0 bases, with 5 bases separating them. There are 11 residues in the CDR3.

The table lists this clonotype with many counts. This chain links TRBV12-3 or TRBV12-4 with TRBJ1-1; D possibly corresponds to TRBD1 (5 bases). The V gene lost 6 bases and the J gene lost 1 base, with 12 bases spanning the gap. The CDR3 extends over 14 amino acids. For the CDR3, the DNA is TGTGCCAGCAGCGATGACAGAAAGAACACTGAAGCTTTCTTT. It is translated as CASSDDRKNTEAFF.

The chain couples TRBV15 to TRBJ1-4; no reliable D call. Germline CDR1 is LNHNV and CDR2 is YYDKDF (reference sequence). This CDR3 has 14 residues. Deletions cut 0 bases from V and 5 bases from J, with 7 bases between. The CDR3 sequence is CATSREGRNEKLFF. Written as DNA, the CDR3 is TGTGCCACCAGCAGAGAGGGCAGGAATGAAAAACTGTTTTTT.

This clonotype turned up a few times. The genes are TRBV6-1 and TRBJ1-1; 8 positions agree with TRBD1. This CDR3 has 16 amino acids. The germline gives CDR1 MNHNS, CDR2 SASEGT. J gave up 5 bases and V 6 bases, and 14 bases lay outside the gene matches. The chain's CDR3 is CASRMERARTGTEAFF. DNA of the CDR3: TGTGCCAGCAGAATGGAAAGGGCCAGGACAGGGACTGAAGCTTTCTTT.

The chain uses TRBV7-9 and TRBJ2-3; D not certain. Looked up from germline, CDR1 is SEHNR and CDR2 is FQNEAQ (reference sequence). The CDR3 is 15 amino acids. V lost 2 bases, J lost 2 bases, and 11 bases lay in between. CDR3 bases: TGTGCCAGCAGCTTACTAGAGGAACCCACAGATACGCAGTATTTT. It translates to CASSLLEEPTDTQYF.

This clonotype was seen only a few times. The V gene is TRBV10-3, the J gene TRBJ2-3, with 12 bases aligning to TRBD2. The V and J ends lost 7 bases and 3 bases, in that order; junction bases with no gene match: 8. CDR1 is ENHRY, CDR2 SYGVKD, per germline. The CDR3 runs 16 residues. The CDR3 DNA sequence: TGTGCCATCACAACTAGCGGGGGGCCGTCTACAGATACGCAGTATTTT. This sequence encodes CAITTSGGPSTDTQYF.

This clonotype showed up many times. The chain joins TRBV3-1 to TRBJ1-1; 7 bases map to TRBD1. The junction had 10 bases not matched to a gene; V was cut back by 3 bases and J by 0 bases. CDR1 is LGHDT and CDR2 is YNNKEL in the germline V gene (reference sequence). The CDR3 extends over 17 amino acids. The DNA of the CDR3 is TGTGCCAGCAGCCAGATACAGACAGGGCTCCTGAACACTGAAGCTTTCTTT. Amino acids: CASSQIQTGLLNTEAFF.

The J gene is TRBJ1-2, the V gene TRBV2; D remains unclear. CDR1 SNHLY and CDR2 FYNNEI come from the germline V gene. This CDR3 contains 12 residues. Trimming removed 1 base at V and 4 bases at J, with 4 bases between. DNA for the CDR3: TGTGCCAGCAGTGAAGACCGCTATGGCTACACCTTC. Protein sequence: CASSEDRYGYTF.

This clonotype was seen ten or more times. The chain joins TRBV25-1 to TRBJ2-5; D ambiguous. This CDR3 region has 14 residues. Germline CDR1 and CDR2: MGHDK and SYGVNS. Trimming took 4 bases from V and 5 from J, leaving 14 bases between them. CDR3 nucleotides: TGTGCCAGCAGTGGGGTACGGTCCCAGGAGACCCAGTACTTC. It is translated as CASSGVRSQETQYF. The variable domain in full, with the rest retrieved from reference TRBV25-1 and TRBJ2-5, is EADIYQTPRYLVIGTGKKITLECSQTMGHDKMYWYQQDPGMELHLIHYSYGVNSTEKGDLSSESTVSRIRTEHFPLTLESARPSHTSQYLCASSGVRSQETQYFGPGTRLLVL.

The rearrangement uses TRBV25-1 and TRBJ2-5; D may match TRBD1 or TRBD2 (5 bases each). The CDR3 runs 15 residues. Trimming pared 2 bases from V and 5 bases from J, leaving 15 bases between. Looked up from germline, CDR1 is MGHDK and CDR2 is SYGVNS. The CDR3 protein is CASSERDGRWETQYF. The CDR3 DNA is TGTGCCAGCAGTGAACGGGACGGAAGGTGGGAGACCCAGTACTTC. Looking up the rest from reference TRBV25-1 and TRBJ2-5 gives the full variable domain: EADIYQTPRYLVIGTGKKITLECSQTMGHDKMYWYQQDPGMELHLIHYSYGVNSTEKGDLSSESTVSRIRTEHFPLTLESARPSHTSQYLCASSERDGRWETQYFGPGTRLLVL.

J is TRBJ1-5 and V is TRBV29-1, with D unclear. Trimming removed 4 bases at V and 1 base at J, with 11 bases between. The CDR3 runs 14 residues. Germline V gene data show CDR1 as SQVTM and CDR2 as ANQGSEA. CDR3 residues: CSVVVELSNQPQHF. The DNA for the CDR3 is TGCAGCGTTGTGGTCGAACTGAGCAATCAGCCCCAGCATTTT. The complete variable domain, with remaining parts taken from reference TRBV29-1 and TRBJ1-5, reads SAVISQKPSRDICQRGTSLTIQCQVDSQVTMMFWYRQQPGQSLTLIATANQGSEATYESGFVIDKFPISRPNLTFSTLTVSNMSPEDSSIYLCSVVVELSNQPQHFGDGTRLSIL.

This clonotype was counted a few times. This chain connects TRBV10-3 to TRBJ2-1, with 9 positions matching TRBD2. Germline V gene data show CDR1 as ENHRY and CDR2 as SYGVKD. After removal of 0 bases from V and 8 bases from J, the junction contained 8 bases not matched to a gene. This CDR3 contains 16 residues. The CDR3 protein is CAISESGGGARYEQFF. The CDR3, as DNA: TGTGCCATCAGTGAGTCTGGCGGGGGGGCCAGATATGAGCAGTTCTTC.

This clonotype showed up just a few times. The CDR3 DNA reads as TGTGCCAGCAGTGAAGGGGCGGGAGATACGCAGTATTTT. Protein: CASSEGAGDTQYF. The chain combines TRBV2 with TRBJ2-3; the D gene is possibly TRBD2 (5 bases). Trimming removed 1 base from V and 5 bases from J, with 7 bases in between. Germline V lookup: CDR1 SNHLY, CDR2 FYNNEI. This CDR3 region has 13 residues. The entire variable domain, with the rest obtained from reference TRBV2 and TRBJ2-3, is as follows: EPEVTQTPSHQVTQMGQEVILRCVPISNHLYFYWYRQILGQKVEFLVSFYNNEISEKSEIFDDQFSVERPDGSNFTLKIRSTKLEDSAMYFCASSEGAGDTQYFGPGTRLTVL.

The chain recombines TRBV20-1 with TRBJ2-5, with 10 bases lining up with TRBD2. V trimming: 0 bases; J trimming: 5 bases; junction bases outside the gene matches: 6. CDR1 and CDR2 (germline): DFQATT, SNEGSKA (reference sequence). CDR3 length: 15 residues. The CDR3 protein is CSARDLLAGQETQYF. The CDR3 nucleotides are TGCAGTGCTAGAGATTTACTAGCGGGGCAGGAGACCCAGTACTTC.

V gene TRBV20-1 combines with J gene TRBJ2-1; D uncertain. V was shortened by 0 bases and J by 8 bases, with 11 bases between the two germline ends. This CDR3 comprises 13 residues. Germline V CDR1 and CDR2: DFQATT, SNEGSKA (reference sequence). The CDR3 protein is CSARDTWNYEQFF. As DNA, the CDR3 is TGCAGTGCTAGAGACACATGGAACTATGAGCAGTTCTTC.